A single sample is the source of the 14 T cell receptor beta chains below, sequenced in a study of blood T cell repertoires in COVID-19 (dated by TCRdb to the early 2020s). The library was built by means of the immunoSEQ multiplex PCR assay. What TCRdb holds here is the immuneACCESS table cut down to in-frame rearrangements. Part of the clones is not present; checked against another copy, under half of the missing clones reflect an unresolved V gene, and the others are unexplained. Recorded for this sample are under 80,000 clones; roughly 80% of them occurred a single time. The top ten clonotypes cover approximately 4.4% of the sample. Sequencing was carried out using peripheral blood. The receptors originated from a woman aged 80 or over with active or convalescent COVID-19.

The chain carries TRBV24-1 and TRBJ2-2; 10 bases agree with TRBD1. Germline V lookup: CDR1 KGHDR, CDR2 SFDVKD. The CDR3 runs 16 residues. V lost 3 bases, J lost 6 bases, and 6 bases stayed unmatched. The CDR3 region is CATSDRDRGNPGELFF. The CDR3 DNA is TGTGCCACCAGTGATCGGGACAGGGGCAACCCCGGGGAGCTGTTTTTT.

The V gene is TRBV2, the J gene TRBJ2-1, with TRBD1 as a possible D gene (6 bases). The CDR3 contains 16 residues. With 6 bases removed from V and 4 bases from J, the gap between germline ends came to 19 bases. CDR1 and CDR2 from the germline V gene are SNHLY and FYNNEI. CDR3 bases: TGTGCCAGCAGCGCGTTCGGACAGACTGGATACAATGAGCAGTTCTTC. It encodes CASSAFGQTGYNEQFF. Using reference TRBV2 and TRBJ2-1 for the parts outside the CDR3, the full variable domain is EPEVTQTPSHQVTQMGQEVILRCVPISNHLYFYWYRQILGQKVEFLVSFYNNEISEKSEIFDDQFSVERPDGSNFTLKIRSTKLEDSAMYFCASSAFGQTGYNEQFFGPGTRLTVL.

V and J are TRBV6-5 and TRBJ2-7, with D possibly matching TRBD1 (5 bases). CDR3 size: 14 residues. Germline-derived CDR1 and CDR2 are MNHEY and SVGAGI. With 6 bases removed from V and 6 bases from J, the gap between germline ends came to 18 bases. CDR3 coding DNA: TGTGCCAGCAGAACCGCAGGGTATCGGGCCGAGCAGTACTTC. As protein: CASRTAGYRAEQYF.

There are a few counts of this clone. The chain combines TRBV9 with TRBJ1-3; D ambiguous. There are 13 residues in the CDR3. Trimming left V 5 bases short and J 4 bases short, with 10 bases between. Germline-derived CDR1 and CDR2 are SGDLS and YYNGEE. The CDR3 sequence: CASSMTPGNTIYF. CDR3 sequence (DNA): TGTGCCAGCAGTATGACACCCGGAAACACCATATATTTT.

The chain recombines TRBV4-3 with TRBJ1-6; D ambiguous. Per germline, CDR1 LGHNA and CDR2 YSLEER. The CDR3 spans 13 residues. The V gene lost 0 bases and the J gene lost 12 bases, with 9 bases spanning the gap. CDR3 in amino acids: CASSQDHGGPLHF. In DNA, the CDR3 is TGCGCCAGCAGCCAAGATCACGGCGGACCCCTCCACTTT.

The chain is built from TRBV7-2 and TRBJ2-1, with a possible D match to TRBD2 (6 bases). The germline gives CDR1 SGHTA, CDR2 FQGNSA. The ends were cut back, 1 base at V and 9 bases at J, with 25 bases in the middle. The CDR3 has 18 amino acids. CDR3 in amino acids: CASSLVLAGRNLASEQFF. As DNA, the CDR3 is TGTGCCAGCAGCTTAGTGCTCGCAGGGCGTAATCTAGCGAGTGAGCAGTTCTTC.

The V and J genes are TRBV10-1 and TRBJ1-1; a possible D gene is TRBD1 (5 bases). Trimming shortened V by 5 bases and J by 7 bases, and 20 bases separated the two germline ends. Germline lookup yields CDR1 WNHNN and CDR2 SYGVQD (reference sequence). This CDR3 has 15 amino acids. CDR3 loop: CASSPRMSGGNEAFF. The CDR3 nucleotides read TGCGCCAGCAGTCCACGAATGTCCGGGGGAAATGAAGCTTTCTTT.

This sequence joins TRBV10-3 and TRBJ1-6; maybe TRBD1 (5 bases). Germline V CDR1 and CDR2: ENHRY, SYGVKD. V shed 10 bases and J shed 13 bases, with 20 bases lying between them. This CDR3 is 13 amino acids long. DNA for the CDR3: TGTGCCACCCAGGGAGGGGTCCTGCGGCCCCTCCACTTT. Encoded protein: CATQGGVLRPLHF.

This clone was detected only a few times. V and J are TRBV19 and TRBJ2-7, with TRBD1 matching 9 bases. Germline assignment: CDR1 LNHDA and CDR2 SQIVND (reference sequence). V lost 6 bases, J lost 5 bases, and 8 bases stayed unmatched. The CDR3 loop spans 14 amino acids. CDR3 sequence: CASRLGGQGHEQYF. The CDR3 region has the DNA TGTGCCAGTAGATTGGGGGGACAGGGCCACGAGCAGTACTTC.

The V call is TRBV7-6, the J call TRBJ1-6, with D perhaps TRBD1 (5 bases). The germline gives CDR1 SGHVS, CDR2 FNYEAQ. The germline V and J ends were trimmed by 5 bases and 13 bases, with 18 bases remaining between them. The CDR3 spans 14 residues. CDR3 region: CASSGRGAGSPLHF. CDR3 sequence (DNA): TGTGCCAGCAGCGGGAGGGGCGCGGGGTCGCCCCTCCACTTT.

This clone was found a few times. In DNA, the CDR3 is TGTGCCAGCAGTAGGGGGGACAGGAAGAACACTGAAGCTTTCTTT. Translating gives CASSRGDRKNTEAFF. This sequence joins TRBV28 and TRBJ1-1, with 8 bases matching TRBD1. Germline V gene sequence: CDR1 MDHEN, CDR2 SYDVKM. The CDR3 contains 15 residues. The J segment lost 1 base and the V segment lost 5 bases, leaving 6 bases of the junction unmatched.

This clone was seen a few times. The chain recombines TRBV6-2 or TRBV6-3 with TRBJ2-7; TRBD1 aligns across 8 bases. Germline V gives CDR1 MNHEY, CDR2 SVGEGT. This CDR3 contains 16 residues. Losses at the gene ends were 5 bases for V and 0 bases for J; bases not matched to a gene: 9. CDR3 bases: TGTGCCAGCAGTAACCGGACAGGGCGTTTCTCCTACGAGCAGTACTTC. Encoded protein: CASSNRTGRFSYEQYF.

The chain joins TRBV6-5 to TRBJ1-5; TRBD1 matches 8 bases. Germline V lookup: CDR1 MNHEY, CDR2 SVGAGI. Losses at the gene ends were 4 bases for V and 8 bases for J; bases not matched to a gene: 7. CDR3 length: 14 residues. CDR3 region: CASSSRQGMEPQHF. CDR3 DNA: TGTGCCAGCAGTTCGAGACAGGGGATGGAGCCCCAGCATTTT.

V and J are TRBV3-1 (or the pseudogene TRBV3-2) and TRBJ2-6, with 7 bases lining up with TRBD2. The V and J ends lost 1 base and 3 bases, in that order; junction bases with no gene match: 3. CDR3 length: 16 amino acids. In germline, CDR1 is LGHDT, CDR2 YNNKEL (reference sequence). CDR3 coding DNA: TGTGCCAGCAGCCAAGCGGGGGGTGGTGGGGCCAACGTCCTGACTTTC. As protein: CASSQAGGGGANVLTF.